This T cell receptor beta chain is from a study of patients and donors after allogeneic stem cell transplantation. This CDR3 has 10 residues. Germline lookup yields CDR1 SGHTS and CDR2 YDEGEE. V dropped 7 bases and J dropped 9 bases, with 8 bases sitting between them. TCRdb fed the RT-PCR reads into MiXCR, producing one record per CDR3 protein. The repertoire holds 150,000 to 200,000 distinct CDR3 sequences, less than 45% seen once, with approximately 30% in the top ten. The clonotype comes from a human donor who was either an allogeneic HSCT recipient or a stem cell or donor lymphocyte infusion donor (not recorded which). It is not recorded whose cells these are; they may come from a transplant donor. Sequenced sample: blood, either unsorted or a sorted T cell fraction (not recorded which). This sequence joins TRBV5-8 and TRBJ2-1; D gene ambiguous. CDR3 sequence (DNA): TGTGCCAGCGGTTGGGCTGAGCAGTTCTTC. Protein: CASGWAEQFF.